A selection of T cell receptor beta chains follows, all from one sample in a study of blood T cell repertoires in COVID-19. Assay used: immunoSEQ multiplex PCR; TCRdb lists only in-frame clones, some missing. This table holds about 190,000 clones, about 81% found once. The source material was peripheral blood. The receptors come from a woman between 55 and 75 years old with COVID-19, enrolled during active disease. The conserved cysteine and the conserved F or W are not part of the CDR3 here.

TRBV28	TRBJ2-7	ASPQGTSGSGYEQY
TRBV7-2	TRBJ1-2	ASSFGTGRDGYT
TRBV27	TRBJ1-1	ASSLDQGGTEAF
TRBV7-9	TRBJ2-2	ASSNTGIGELF
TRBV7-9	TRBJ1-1	ASSFDRFNTEAF
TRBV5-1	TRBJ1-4	ASSAGQGSEKLF
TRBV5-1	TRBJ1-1	ASSYRVDTEAF
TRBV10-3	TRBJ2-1	AIQGAVGNEQF
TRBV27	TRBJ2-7	ASSLWGGRAVYEQY
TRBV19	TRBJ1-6	ASSADRNSPLH
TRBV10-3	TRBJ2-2	AHGGTGLANTGELF
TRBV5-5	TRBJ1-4	ASSLVPRVDEKLF
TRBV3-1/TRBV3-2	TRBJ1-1	ASSPGPREAF
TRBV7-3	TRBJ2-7	ASSLTAGGLGEQY
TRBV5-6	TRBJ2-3	ASSPPSGGWTDTQY
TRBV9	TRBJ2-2	ASSVAGFGGELF